These 16 T cell receptor beta chains were all obtained from the same sample, sequenced in a study of cytomegalovirus exposure and HLA in healthy donors (dated by TCRdb to between 2016 and 2019). To prepare the library, the immunoSEQ multiplex PCR assay was applied. A mixture of 60 forward primers for TCR Vbeta segments and 13 reverse primers for TCR Jbeta segments was used in the multiplex PCR. As stored in TCRdb, this immuneACCESS dataset retains in-frame rearrangements with V and J assigned. A fraction of the clones does not appear; measured against another copy, unresolved V genes explain less than half of the discrepancy, and the remainder lacks a known reason. This sample holds roughly 120,000 clones; around three quarters were observed only once. Around 3.6% of the sample rests with the top ten. The sequencing input was PBMCs. Receptors originate from a man aged 35 to 55 in good health and CMV-seronegative.

V usage is TRBV6-6 and J usage is TRBJ2-7; a possible D gene is TRBD1 (6 bases). The CDR3 covers 13 residues. Trimming removed 7 bases at V and 7 bases at J, with 17 bases between. Germline lookup yields CDR1 MNHNY and CDR2 SVGAGI (reference sequence). The CDR3, as DNA: TGTGCCAGCACTCTGGACAGACGCGGGGAGCAGTACTTC. Protein: CASTLDRRGEQYF.

This clone was picked up a small number of times. CDR3 amino acids: CASSQDRGRTEAFF. The DNA of the CDR3 is TGTGCCAGTAGTCAAGACAGGGGGAGAACTGAAGCTTTCTTT. J is TRBJ1-1 and V is TRBV19; 9 bases fit TRBD1. CDR3 length: 14 amino acids. V was clipped by 5 bases and J by 5 bases; unmatched bases: 6. Germline V lookup: CDR1 LNHDA, CDR2 SQIVND (reference sequence).

This rearrangement joins TRBV19 to TRBJ1-2, with TRBD1 as a possible D gene (6 bases). V lost 6 bases and J lost 1, with 12 bases in between. CDR1 is LNHDA and CDR2 is SQIVND in the germline V gene (reference sequence). The CDR3 runs 14 residues. CDR3 nucleotide sequence: TGTGCCAGTAGCAACAGGGCGGTTAACTATGGCTACACCTTC. Residues: CASSNRAVNYGYTF.

The chain couples TRBV28 to TRBJ2-1; 7 bases map to TRBD1. The length of the CDR3 is 14 residues. Losses at the gene ends were 5 bases for V and 3 bases for J; bases not matched to a gene: 4. Germline V gives CDR1 MDHEN, CDR2 SYDVKM. The CDR3 sequence is CASSSRDSYNEQFF. The CDR3 nucleotides are TGTGCCAGCAGTAGCCGGGACAGCTACAATGAGCAGTTCTTC.

The chain carries TRBV29-1 and TRBJ1-1; D remains unclear. Germline CDR1 SQVTM, CDR2 ANQGSEA. Trimming shortened V by 4 bases and J by 0 bases, and 6 bases separated the two germline ends. This CDR3 has 12 amino acids. CDR3 residues: CSVAVVNTEAFF. The CDR3, as DNA: TGCAGCGTTGCGGTGGTGAACACTGAAGCTTTCTTT.

The chain couples TRBV11-2 to TRBJ1-2; D gene unclear. CDR1 and CDR2 from the germline V gene are SGHAT and FQNNGV. The ends were cut back, 4 bases at V and 3 bases at J, with 9 bases in the middle. CDR3 size: 13 residues. CDR3 in amino acids: CASSWSGDYGYTF. The CDR3 region has the DNA TGTGCCAGCAGCTGGTCGGGAGACTATGGCTACACCTTC.

The rearrangement links TRBV5-8 to TRBJ2-7; 8 bases map to TRBD1. The CDR3 contains 15 residues. V was pared by 2 bases and J by 5 bases, with 9 bases of the junction left unmatched. Germline CDR1 SGHTS, CDR2 YDEGEE. CDR3 sequence: CASSLTNQGADEQYF. CDR3 coding DNA: TGTGCCAGCAGCTTAACCAATCAGGGGGCAGACGAGCAGTACTTC.

The CDR3: CSVLDRATGELFF. DNA of the CDR3: TGCAGCGTCCTCGACAGGGCGACCGGGGAGCTGTTTTTT. The chain recombines TRBV29-1 with TRBJ2-2; 7 bases align to TRBD1. Trimming removed 6 bases from V and 5 bases from J; junction bases left unmatched: 6. CDR1 is SQVTM, CDR2 ANQGSEA, per germline. The CDR3 runs 13 residues.

The chain joins TRBV27 to TRBJ2-7; D unclear. Looked up from germline, CDR1 is MNHEY and CDR2 is SMNVEV (reference sequence). Deletions cut 4 bases from V and 8 bases from J, with 12 bases between. This CDR3 spans 12 amino acids. For the CDR3, the DNA is TGTGCCAGCAGTTCATCGGTTGGGCAGCAGTACTTC. Translated, it gives CASSSSVGQQYF.

This chain links TRBV5-6 with TRBJ1-1; D is possibly TRBD1 (5 bases). CDR3 length: 15 residues. V shed 0 bases and J shed 1 base, with 10 bases lying between them. Germline-derived CDR1 and CDR2 are SGHDT and YYEEEE. CDR3 residues: CASSLGQGWNTEAFF. DNA of the CDR3: TGTGCCAGCAGCTTGGGGCAGGGCTGGAACACTGAAGCTTTCTTT. The full variable domain, with the rest looked up from reference TRBV5-6 and TRBJ1-1, is DAGVTQSPTHLIKTRGQQVTLRCSPKSGHDTVSWYQQALGQGPQFIFQYYEEEERQRGNFPDRFSGHQFPNYSSELNVNALLLGDSALYLCASSLGQGWNTEAFFGQGTRLTVV.

The chain couples TRBV7-2 to TRBJ1-1, with no clear D. Trimming took 7 bases from V and 0 from J, leaving 9 bases between them. Per the germline V gene, CDR1 is SGHTA and CDR2 is FQGNSA. The CDR3 consists of 13 residues. In nucleotides, the CDR3 is TGTGCCAGCAAGGAGGTTATGAACACTGAAGCTTTCTTT. Protein: CASKEVMNTEAFF.

This chain links TRBV7-8 with TRBJ1-5, with a tentative D call TRBD1 (6 bases). Germline CDR1 is SGHVS and CDR2 is FQNEAQ. V lost 4 bases to trimming and J lost 1 base, with 20 bases between them. The CDR3 consists of 18 residues. CDR3 nucleotides: TGTGCCAGCAGCTGGAATGGGGTGACAGGCGCCAGCAATCAGCCCCAGCATTTT. Protein: CASSWNGVTGASNQPQHF.

The rearrangement joins TRBV5-1 to TRBJ2-5; tentative D call: TRBD1 (6 bases). Germline CDR1 and CDR2: SGHRS and YFSETQ. This CDR3 has 14 amino acids. The V end was cut by 3 bases, the J end by 3 bases, with 12 bases between. The CDR3 spells CASSSGTYKETQYF. The CDR3 bases are TGCGCCAGCAGCTCGGGGACATACAAAGAGACCCAGTACTTC.

The chain carries TRBV27 and TRBJ1-2; TRBD1 matches 7 bases. Germline CDR1 is MNHEY and CDR2 is SMNVEV (reference sequence). This CDR3 region has 15 residues. Germline trimming cut 5 bases from V and 7 bases from J; bases unmatched to any gene: 13. The CDR3 nucleotides are TGTGCCAGCAGTCCCTACAGGGGCACGAATGTTGGCTACACCTTC. Translating gives CASSPYRGTNVGYTF.

V gene TRBV5-8 combines with J gene TRBJ1-2, with D possibly TRBD1 on 5 matching bases. Germline loops: CDR1 SGHTS, CDR2 YDEGEE. The CDR3 covers 17 residues. V lost 3 bases, J lost 5 bases, and 23 bases lay in between. CDR3 bases: TGTGCCAGCAGCTCTCGGGTGGACAAACGCCTACCTTATGGCTACACCTTC. Translation gives CASSSRVDKRLPYGYTF.

The chain couples TRBV5-1 to TRBJ1-2; no clear D gene. The germline CDR1 and CDR2 sequences are SGHRS and YFSETQ. V was pared by 4 bases and J by 6 bases, with 16 bases between. This CDR3 spans 14 amino acids. Here the CDR3 reads CASSPTAGSNGYTF. The CDR3 DNA follows: TGCGCCAGCAGCCCTACCGCGGGGTCCAATGGCTACACCTTC.